This passage covers 5 T cell receptor beta chains from one sample sequenced in a study of graft-versus-host responses after intestinal transplantation. These receptors have no known antigen. The method was immunoSEQ multiplex PCR; TCRdb's version includes in-frame clones alone and lacks a portion of them. The repertoire consists of 80,000 to 95,000 clones, with 85% to 95% occurring once and the leading ten covering about 6.3%. The sample here was unstimulated CD8+ T cells sorted from spleen or lymph node cells, taken before intestinal transplant. These receptors all stem from a human donor who received an intestinal transplant.

This clone occurred once. The V call is TRBV7-3, the J call TRBJ2-5; D unresolved. V was pared by 1 base and J by 1 base, with 10 bases between. Germline CDR1 SGHTA, CDR2 FQGTGA. This CDR3 comprises 15 residues. CDR3 sequence: CASSLSFGFQETQYF. The DNA of the CDR3 is TGTGCCAGCAGCTTAAGTTTTGGCTTCCAAGAGACCCAGTACTTC. The full variable domain, in which reference TRBV7-3 and TRBJ2-5 provide the parts outside the CDR3, is GAGVSQTPSNKVTEKGKYVELRCDPISGHTALYWYRQSLGQGPEFLIYFQGTGAADDSGLPNDRFFAVRPEGSVSTLKIQRTERGDSAVYLCASSLSFGFQETQYFGPGTRLLVL.

This chain uses TRBV4-1 with TRBJ1-1; D is perhaps TRBD1 (5 bases). The CDR3 has 16 residues. Germline CDR1 and CDR2: MGHRA and YSYEKL. Trimming removed 0 bases from V and 1 base from J, with 12 bases in between. This CDR3 is CASSQDNRLTNTEAFF. The CDR3 region has the DNA TGCGCCAGCAGCCAAGACAACAGGTTGACGAACACTGAAGCTTTCTTT.

The chain links TRBV6-1 to TRBJ1-6, with TRBD1 matching over 7 bases. Trimming cost V 1 base and J 9 bases; bases outside gene matches: 6. In germline, CDR1 is MNHNS, CDR2 SASEGT. The CDR3 loop spans 15 amino acids. CDR3 loop: CASSEEAGGSSPLHF. As DNA, the CDR3 is TGTGCCAGCAGTGAAGAGGCAGGGGGGAGTTCACCCCTCCACTTT.

DNA of the CDR3: TGTGCCAGCAGTGAAAGTCGGGACAGGGAAGGCAATGAGCAGTTCTTC. As protein: CASSESRDREGNEQFF. The genes are TRBV2 and TRBJ2-1; 9 bases fit TRBD1. Germline values: CDR1 SNHLY, CDR2 FYNNEI. Trimming took 2 bases from V and 6 from J; bases not matched to a gene: 8. This CDR3 has 16 amino acids.

The chain is built from TRBV10-3 and TRBJ2-4; D might be TRBD2 (6 bases). The CDR3 is made up of 13 amino acids. V lost 8 bases to trimming and J lost 2 bases, with 10 bases between them. Per the germline V gene, CDR1 is ENHRY and CDR2 is SYGVKD. The CDR3 sequence: CAISRDSKNIQYF. CDR3 nucleotides: TGTGCCATCTCGCGGGATTCCAAAAACATTCAGTACTTC.